The clone carrying this T cell receptor (beta chain) was found once. Its specificity is not known. The protocol was immunoSEQ multiplex PCR, while the TCRdb copy is restricted to in-frame clones and leaves out a portion. The sample carries 30,000 to 45,000 clones, roughly nine tenths recorded once. The data were obtained in a study of lymphopenia after photon versus proton radiotherapy. Regarding the study as a whole: After the lymphocyte nadir, photon-treated repertoires showed oligoclonal expansion, especially of CD8+ Temra cells. Survival link was tested only in deceased patients; proton benefit remains a possibility. Photon-treated patients lost naive T cells and TCR diversity; proton-treated stayed stable.

The CDR3 extends over 12 amino acids. The germline V gene has CDR1 MDHEN and CDR2 SYDVKM. With 6 bases removed from V and 2 bases from J, the gap between germline ends came to 8 bases. The sequencing used peripheral blood, collected from a patient treated with photon-based radiotherapy. The clonotype originates from a man in his sixties with cholangiocarcinoma. The chain has TRBV28 and TRBJ2-7; a weak D match, TRBD2 (6 bases). CDR3: CASSGGAYEQYF. For the CDR3, the DNA is TGTGCCAGCAGCGGAGGGGCCTACGAGCAGTACTTC.